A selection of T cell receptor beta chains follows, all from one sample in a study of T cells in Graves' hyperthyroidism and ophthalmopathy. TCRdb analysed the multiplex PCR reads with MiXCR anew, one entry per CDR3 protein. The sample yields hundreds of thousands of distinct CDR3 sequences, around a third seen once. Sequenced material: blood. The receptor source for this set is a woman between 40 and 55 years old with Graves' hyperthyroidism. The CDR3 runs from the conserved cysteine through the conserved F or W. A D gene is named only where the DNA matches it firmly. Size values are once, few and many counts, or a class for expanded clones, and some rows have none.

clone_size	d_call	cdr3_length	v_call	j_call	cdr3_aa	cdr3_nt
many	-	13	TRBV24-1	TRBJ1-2	CATSEDRNYGYTF	TGTGCCACCAGTGAAGACAGAAACTATGGCTACACCTTC
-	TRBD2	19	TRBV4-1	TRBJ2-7	CASSQDMRASGRRQIEQYF	TGCGCCAGCAGCCAAGATATGCGGGCTAGCGGGAGGAGGCAGATCGAGCAGTACTTC
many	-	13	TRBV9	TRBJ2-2	CASSTMGTGELFF	TGTGCCAGCAGCACAATGGGTACCGGGGAGCTGTTTTTT
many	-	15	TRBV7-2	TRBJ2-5	CASSSDGAELETQYF	TGTGCCAGCAGCTCGGACGGCGCCGAGCTGGAGACCCAGTACTTC
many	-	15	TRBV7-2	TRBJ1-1	CASSLVNSLNTEAFF	TGTGCCAGCAGCTTAGTTAACAGCCTGAACACTGAAGCTTTCTTT
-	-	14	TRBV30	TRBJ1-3	CAWSRTYSGNTIYF	TGTGCCTGGAGCCGGACCTACTCTGGAAACACCATATATTTT
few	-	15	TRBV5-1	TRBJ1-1	CASSLEGTRIDEAFF	TGCGCCAGCAGCTTGGAAGGGACACGTATAGACGAAGCTTTCTTT
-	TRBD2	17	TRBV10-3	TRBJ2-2	CASSFFGLAANTGELFF	TGTGCCAGCAGTTTTTTTGGACTAGCGGCGAACACCGGGGAGCTGTTTTTT
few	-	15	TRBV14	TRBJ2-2	CASSQEGRYTGELFF	TGTGCCAGCAGCCAGGAGGGACGGTACACCGGGGAGCTGTTTTTT
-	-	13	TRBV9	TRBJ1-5	CASSPDGVQPQHF	TGTGCCAGCAGCCCCGATGGGGTTCAGCCCCAGCATTTT
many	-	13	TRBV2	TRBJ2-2	CASSWQGAGELFF	TGTGCCAGCAGTTGGCAGGGAGCCGGGGAGCTGTTTTTT
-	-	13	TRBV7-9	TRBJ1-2	CASSLGGENGYTF	TGTGCCAGCAGCTTAGGAGGGGAGAATGGCTACACCTTC
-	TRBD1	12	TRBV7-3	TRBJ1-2	CASSLGTAGYTF	TGTGCCAGCAGCTTAGGGACAGCTGGCTACACCTTC
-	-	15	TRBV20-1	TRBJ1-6	CSASSGNHGDSPLHF	TGCAGTGCTAGTTCCGGGAACCATGGGGATTCACCCCTCCACTTT
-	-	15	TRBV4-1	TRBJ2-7	CASSQRRLNSYEQYF	TGCGCCAGCAGCCAAAGGAGGTTGAATAGTTACGAGCAGTACTTC
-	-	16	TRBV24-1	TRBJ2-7	CASSLWGSKARDEQYF	TGTGCCAGCAGCTTATGGGGGTCTAAGGCTCGGGACGAGCAGTACTTC
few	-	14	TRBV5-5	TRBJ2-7	CASSSPPESYEQYF	TGTGCCAGCAGCTCCCCGCCAGAGTCCTACGAGCAGTACTTC
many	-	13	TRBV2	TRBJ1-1	CASTLMSRAEAFF	TGTGCCAGCACCCTTATGAGTAGGGCTGAAGCTTTCTTT
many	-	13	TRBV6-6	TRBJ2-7	CASSYSSLYEQYF	TGTGCCAGCAGTTACTCCTCGCTCTACGAGCAGTACTTC
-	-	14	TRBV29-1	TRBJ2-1	CSVEILNAGDEQFF	TGCAGCGTTGAAATTTTAAACGCGGGCGATGAGCAGTTCTTC
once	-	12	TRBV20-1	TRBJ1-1	CSARDRAAEAFF	TGCAGTGCTAGAGATCGAGCCGCTGAAGCTTTCTTT
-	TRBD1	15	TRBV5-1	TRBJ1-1	CASSPQGQDNTEAFF	TGTGCCAGCAGCCCCCAGGGACAGGACAACACTGAAGCTTTCTTT